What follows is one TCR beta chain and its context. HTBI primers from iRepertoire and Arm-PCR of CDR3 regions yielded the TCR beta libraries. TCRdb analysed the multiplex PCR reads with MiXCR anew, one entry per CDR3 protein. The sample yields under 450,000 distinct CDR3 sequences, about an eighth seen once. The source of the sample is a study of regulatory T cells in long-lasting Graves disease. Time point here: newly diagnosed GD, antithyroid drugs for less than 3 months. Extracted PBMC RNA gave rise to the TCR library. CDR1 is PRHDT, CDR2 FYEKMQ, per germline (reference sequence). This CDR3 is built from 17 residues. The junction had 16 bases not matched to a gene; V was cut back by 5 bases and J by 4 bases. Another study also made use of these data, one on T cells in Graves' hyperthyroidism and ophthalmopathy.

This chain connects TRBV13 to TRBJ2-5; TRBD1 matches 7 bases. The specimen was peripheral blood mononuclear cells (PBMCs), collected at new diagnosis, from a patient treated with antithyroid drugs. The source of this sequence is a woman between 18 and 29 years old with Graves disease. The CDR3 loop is CASSPTGSISRRETQYF. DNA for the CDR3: TGTGCCAGCAGCCCGACAGGGTCAATAAGCCGGAGAGAGACCCAGTACTTC.